The 11 T cell receptor beta chains listed next were all sequenced from one sample in a study of shared clonotypes between healthy human individuals (dated by TCRdb to 2019 to 2021). CD8 naive samples were CD45RO-negative cells positively selected for CCR7, giving a CD45RA+CCR7+ population that excluded TemRA cells. The library came from the immunoSEQ multiplex PCR assay. Sourced from immuneACCESS, this table was stored by TCRdb with only in-frame sequences that have V and J called. A share of the clones is absent; for the studies checked, an unresolved V gene accounts for under half, and the remainder has no known explanation. Present in this sample are 2 million to 2.5 million clones, around 96% of which were seen just once. The ten biggest clones cover 0.9% to 1.4% of the sample. Sequencing was performed on naive CD8+ T cells sorted from blood. The sample's cell subset or site, from its label and the paper: CD45RA+CCR7+. The receptor source for this set is a man aged 18 to 29 in good health.

The V call is TRBV7-3, the J call TRBJ1-1; 7 bases are a match to TRBD1. Germline lookup yields CDR1 SGHTA and CDR2 FQGTGA. V lost 2 bases and J lost 1; bases outside the gene matches: 10. The CDR3 runs to 17 residues. The CDR3 loop reads CASSLGTVFTPNTEAFF. The DNA of the CDR3 is TGTGCCAGCAGCTTAGGGACAGTTTTTACTCCGAACACTGAAGCTTTCTTT.

The chain is built from TRBV15 and TRBJ1-6, with 12 nucleotides matching TRBD1. Germline CDR1 and CDR2: LNHNV and YYDKDF (reference sequence). V trimming: 4 bases; J trimming: 8 bases; junction bases outside the gene matches: 12. CDR3 size: 18 residues. The CDR3 region is CATSNGTGGALGDSPLHF. CDR3 sequence (DNA): TGTGCCACCAGCAACGGGACAGGGGGCGCTTTGGGTGATTCACCCCTCCACTTT.

To note about this clone: This specimen includes other DNA sequences encoding the same CDR3. DNA of the CDR3: TGTGCCAGCAGCGTGGGCGGGGGGACCAATGAGCAGTTCTTC. Translated, it gives CASSVGGGTNEQFF. This sequence joins TRBV9 and TRBJ2-1, with 8 bases fitting TRBD2. V trimming: 2 bases; J trimming: 6 bases; junction bases outside the gene matches: 4. Germline V CDR1 and CDR2: SGDLS, YYNGEE. The CDR3 length is 14 residues.

J is TRBJ2-2 and V is TRBV7-9; the match to TRBD2 covers 11 bases. The CDR3 has 16 residues. Germline CDR1 is SEHNR and CDR2 is FQNEAQ (reference sequence). Unmatched junction bases numbered 6, after V lost 6 bases and J lost 3 bases. This CDR3 reads CASSLLAGADTGELFF. In DNA form, the CDR3 reads TGTGCCAGCAGTTTACTAGCGGGAGCGGACACCGGGGAGCTGTTTTTT. Based on the CDR3 plus reference TRBV7-9 and TRBJ2-2, the full variable domain is DTGVSQNPRHKITKRGQNVTFRCDPISEHNRLYWYRQTLGQGPEFLTYFQNEAQLEKSRLLSDRFSAERPKGSFSTLEIQRTEQGDSAMYLCASSLLAGADTGELFFGEGSRLTVL.

The chain combines TRBV9 with TRBJ2-1, with 7 bases aligning to TRBD2. The CDR3 extends over 16 amino acids. From germline, CDR1 is SGDLS and CDR2 YYNGEE. Trimming cost V 0 bases and J 2 bases; bases outside gene matches: 5. The CDR3 DNA is TGTGCCAGCAGCGTAGAAGCGGGAAAAACCTACAATGAGCAGTTCTTC. This gives the protein CASSVEAGKTYNEQFF.

The J gene is TRBJ2-5, the V gene TRBV7-2; tentatively, D is TRBD1 or TRBD2 (5 bases each). The CDR3 covers 15 residues. Germline loops: CDR1 SGHTA, CDR2 FQGNSA. The V end lost 0 bases, the J end lost 0 bases, and 8 bases lay between the germline ends. CDR3 DNA: TGTGCCAGCAGCTTAGCGGGGGTGTACCAAGAGACCCAGTACTTC. Translating it yields CASSLAGVYQETQYF.

The V and J genes are TRBV11-2 and TRBJ1-2; D is unresolved. Per the germline V gene, CDR1 is SGHAT and CDR2 is FQNNGV. V dropped 0 bases and J dropped 4 bases, with 12 bases sitting between them. The CDR3 has 15 amino acids. CDR3 residues: CASSLEALQSYGYTF. The DNA for the CDR3 is TGTGCCAGCAGCTTAGAAGCGCTACAAAGCTATGGCTACACCTTC.

Remarks on this clone: The sample has other DNA sequences that encode this CDR3 too. The J gene is TRBJ2-5, the V gene TRBV6-5; D may be TRBD2 (5 bases). CDR3 length equals 13 residues. The V end lost 6 bases, the J end lost 3 bases, and 11 bases lay between the germline ends. In germline, CDR1 is MNHEY, CDR2 SVGAGI. In DNA form, the CDR3 reads TGTGCCAGCAGCTATGACGGGGAAGAGACCCAGTACTTC. This sequence encodes CASSYDGEETQYF.

This clone occurred once. The same CDR3 also results from other DNA sequences found in this sample. The chain uses TRBV7-8 and TRBJ2-7; weak D call: TRBD1 (6 bases). The CDR3 covers 14 residues. V gave up 1 base and J gave up 2 bases, with 9 bases separating them. From germline, CDR1 is SGHVS and CDR2 FQNEAQ. CDR3 DNA: TGTGCCAGCAGCTTAGGACAGGCAGCCTACGAGCAGTACTTC. This sequence encodes CASSLGQAAYEQYF.

V and J are TRBV30 and TRBJ2-5; D uncertain. Trimming stripped 5 bases from V and 5 bases from J, with 18 bases between. Germline CDR1 GTSNPN, CDR2 SVGIG (reference sequence). This CDR3 contains 14 residues. DNA for the CDR3: TGTGCCTGGTTCCAAGGATCTGGGGTGGAGACCCAGTACTTC. Its translation: CAWFQGSGVETQYF.

The chain couples TRBV28 to TRBJ1-2; tentatively, D is TRBD1 (5 bases). Germline V gene lookup returns CDR1 MDHEN and CDR2 SYDVKM. V was cut by 8 bases and J by 4 bases, with 14 bases left in between. The CDR3 is made up of 13 amino acids. CDR3 bases: TGTGCCAGCTACGGGGGGGGAGCCTATGGCTACACCTTC. Amino acids: CASYGGGAYGYTF.